The rows below give T cell receptor beta chains drawn from one sample of a study of read filtering for tumor transcriptome and immune sequencing. TCRdb reanalysed the reads using MiXCR and keeps one entry per CDR3 protein. The sample lists 50,000 to 65,000 distinct CDR3 sequences; 9% to 15% were seen once. The specimen was a population of CD138-negative cells sorted from bone marrow. These receptors were collected from a donor at least 40 years old with multiple myeloma. Both conserved end residues are part of each CDR3. A D gene is named only where the DNA matches it firmly. Clone size is shown for a subset of rows, as once, few, many or a class of expanded clone.

>TRBD1|few|TRBV10-3|TRBJ2-5
CATSGTVQETQYF
TGTGCCACCTCCGGGACAGTACAAGAGACCCAGTACTTC
>TRBD2|many|TRBV3-1|TRBJ2-7
CASSQGLAVYEQYF
TGTGCCAGCAGCCAAGGACTAGCGGTTTACGAGCAGTACTTC
>.|many|TRBV20-1|TRBJ2-5
CSARHYNREGETQYF
TGCAGTGCTAGACACTATAATAGGGAAGGGGAGACCCAGTACTTC
>.|many|TRBV20-1|TRBJ1-2
CSADRSIKDYGYTF
TGCAGTGCCGATCGGAGCATTAAGGACTATGGCTACACCTTC
>TRBD1|many|TRBV20-1|TRBJ1-1
CSARRQGNGDTEAFF
TGCAGTGCTAGACGACAGGGGAACGGTGACACTGAAGCTTTCTTT
>TRBD2|many|TRBV7-8|TRBJ2-1
CASSLARTSGGRDNEQFF
TGTGCCAGCAGCTTAGCCAGAACTAGCGGGGGGAGGGATAATGAGCAGTTCTTC
>.|many|TRBV11-2|TRBJ2-3
CASSLGYDTQYF
TGTGCCAGCAGCTTAGGATATGATACGCAGTATTTT
>TRBD2|few|TRBV6-5|TRBJ2-7
CASRRGAGGQYEQYF
TGTGCCAGCAGACGGGGGGCGGGGGGCCAGTACGAGCAGTACTTC
>.|many|TRBV18|TRBJ2-4
CASSPSTRDIQYF
TGTGCCAGCTCACCCTCGACTAGGGACATTCAGTACTTC
>.|.|TRBV29-1|TRBJ1-1
CSVSYPAEAVF
TGCAGCGTTTCTTATCCGGCTGAAGCTGTCTTT
>.|many|TRBV6-5|TRBJ2-3
CASSYSKLARPDTQYF
TGTGCCAGCAGTTACTCGAAACTGGCGCGGCCAGATACGCAGTATTTT
>TRBD2|medium-sized|TRBV4-1|TRBJ2-1
CASSPRLAGGPYSSYNEQFF
TGCGCCAGCAGCCCTAGACTAGCGGGGGGGCCGTATAGCTCCTACAATGAGCAGTTCTTC
>TRBD1|.|TRBV4-1|TRBJ1-1
CASSHRTGNTEAFF
TGCGCCAGCAGCCATAGGACAGGGAACACTGAAGCTTTCTTT
>TRBD2|many|TRBV11-2|TRBJ2-3
CASSFSGGGAVDTQYF
TGTGCCAGCAGCTTTTCCGGCGGGGGGGCCGTAGATACGCAGTATTTT
>.|many|TRBV5-1|TRBJ2-7
CASRRREQYF
TGCGCCAGCAGGCGGAGGGAGCAGTACTTC
>TRBD1|many|TRBV11-3|TRBJ2-1
CASSLEGQGINEQFF
TGTGCCAGCAGCTTAGAGGGACAGGGGATAAACGAGCAGTTCTTC
>.|many|TRBV2|TRBJ2-7
CASRNIGQNHEQYF
TGTGCCAGCAGGAACATTGGACAGAACCACGAGCAGTACTTC
>.|few|TRBV7-3|TRBJ2-5
CASSLEGGMETQYF
TGTGCCAGCAGCTTAGAGGGGGGCATGGAGACCCAGTACTTC
>TRBD2|many|TRBV3-1|TRBJ2-5
CASTPTSMETQYF
TGTGCCAGCACCCCGACTAGCATGGAGACCCAGTACTTC
>TRBD1|.|TRBV12-3/TRBV12-4|TRBJ2-2
CASSQQGIGTGELFF
TGTGCCAGCAGCCAACAGGGGATAGGAACCGGGGAGCTGTTTTTT
>TRBD1|many|TRBV7-6|TRBJ1-2
CASSLGGQGADGYTF
TGTGCCAGCAGCTTAGGTGGACAGGGGGCAGATGGCTACACCTTC
>.|.|TRBV9|TRBJ2-7
CASSLTSSYEQYF
TGTGCCAGCAGCTTGACAAGCTCCTACGAGCAGTACTTC
>.|.|TRBV7-3|TRBJ2-5
CAANQETQYF
TGTGCCGCAAACCAGGAGACCCAGTACTTC
>.|.|TRBV15|TRBJ1-3
CATSRDRGNTIYF
TGTGCCACCAGCAGAGATCGGGGAAACACCATATATTTT
>.|many|TRBV6-1|TRBJ2-5
CASGSSGVVGETQYF
TGTGCCAGCGGTTCTTCAGGGGTGGTGGGAGAGACCCAGTACTTC
>.|many|TRBV6-5|TRBJ2-3
CASRALGVGGTDTQYF
TGTGCCAGCAGGGCCCTCGGGGTAGGAGGCACAGATACGCAGTATTTT
>.|many|TRBV7-6|TRBJ2-3
CASSPTLDTQYF
TGTGCCAGCAGTCCCACACTGGATACGCAGTATTTT
>TRBD1|.|TRBV6-5|TRBJ1-1
CASREGQLRTEAFF
TGTGCCAGCAGGGAGGGACAGCTGAGGACTGAAGCTTTCTTT
>TRBD2|many|TRBV20-1|TRBJ2-5
CSASVQRGLRETQYF
TGCAGTGCTAGTGTGCAGCGGGGGCTGCGGGAGACCCAGTACTTC
>.|few|TRBV20-1|TRBJ1-2
CCARVPPNYGYTF
TGCTGTGCTAGGGTCCCTCCTAACTATGGCTACACCTTC
>.|few|TRBV18|TRBJ1-2
CASSPPQTVGYGYTF
TGTGCCAGCTCACCACCCCAGACAGTTGGCTATGGCTACACCTTC
>.|many|TRBV11-2|TRBJ2-2
CASSFFLNTGELFF
TGTGCCAGCAGCTTCTTCTTGAACACCGGGGAGCTGTTTTTT
>TRBD1|many|TRBV5-5|TRBJ2-2
CASSADRGRGTGELFF
TGTGCCAGCAGCGCCGACAGGGGGCGAGGCACCGGGGAGCTGTTTTTT
>.|many|TRBV5-1|TRBJ2-5
CASSEPRDQEVETQYF
TGCGCCAGCAGCGAACCCCGGGACCAGGAGGTCGAGACCCAGTACTTC
>TRBD1|many|TRBV28|TRBJ1-5
CASSLPGQEDNQPQHF
TGTGCCAGCAGTTTACCGGGACAGGAGGACAATCAGCCCCAGCATTTT
>.|.|TRBV5-6|TRBJ1-3
CASSLGKNTIYF
TGTGCCAGCAGCTTAGGCAAAAACACCATATATTTT
>.|many|TRBV5-1|TRBJ2-5
CASSSAGSQETQYF
TGCGCCAGCAGCTCCGCAGGTAGCCAAGAGACCCAGTACTTC
>.|many|TRBV29-1|TRBJ1-1
CSTSPGGSVTEAFF
TGCAGCACCTCTCCCGGAGGGTCGGTCACTGAAGCTTTCTTT
>TRBD1|many|TRBV19|TRBJ2-7
CASSPRTGGPYEQYF
TGTGCCAGTAGTCCGAGGACAGGGGGCCCCTACGAGCAGTACTTC
>.|.|TRBV5-4|TRBJ1-1
CASSSPGTGSTEAFF
TGTGCCAGCAGCTCCCCCGGGACTGGTAGCACTGAAGCTTTCTTT
>.|few|TRBV7-9|TRBJ1-1
CASSLQGSRTEAFF
TGTGCCAGCAGCTTACAGGGATCGCGGACTGAAGCTTTCTTT